The entry below gives a single T cell receptor beta chain sequence along with its context. In the original analysis: Amplified reference gene primers provided the basis for estimating nucleated cell counts. Data came from immunoSEQ multiplex PCR; TCRdb stores just in-frame clones and leaves some out. The DNA was the basis for D and trimming; V, J and clone size are from that table. The table lists over 95,000 clones, roughly 76% of them singletons. The data are from a study of blood T cell repertoires in COVID-19. Study-wide background: The United States, Italy and Spain provided the acute and convalescent COVID-19 samples. T cells, B-cell-depleted T cells, or PBMCs supplied cDNA or gDNA.

This CDR3 spans 17 amino acids. V lost 6 bases and J lost 0; bases outside the gene matches: 14. The V gene's germline CDR1 is MDHEN and CDR2 SYDVKM. This clonotype was sampled from a human donor in a cohort sampled during active COVID-19. V usage is TRBV28 and J usage is TRBJ2-7; the match to TRBD1 covers 7 bases. The sequenced material came from peripheral blood. For the CDR3, the DNA is TGTGCCAGCAGCGTCGTTCCGGGACAGAGGAGCTCCTACGAGCAGTACTTC. This sequence encodes CASSVVPGQRSSYEQYF.